This passage covers 6 T cell receptor beta chains from one sample sequenced in a study of CD8 T cells in Susac syndrome. RNA amounts of roughly 0.5 to 1 ug underwent reverse transcription with random hexamers. TCRdb fed the immunoSEQ multiplex PCR reads into MiXCR, producing one record per CDR3 protein. This table has about 180,000 distinct CDR3 sequences, approximately 94% appearing once. Sequencing was performed on CD4+ T cells from PBMCs. These receptors came from a human donor with Susac syndrome.

The chain has TRBV7-2 and TRBJ2-1, with a possible D match to TRBD2 (7 bases). The CDR3 sequence is 13 residues long. Trimming cost V 5 bases and J 9 bases, with 14 bases left between them. Germline CDR1 SGHTA, CDR2 FQGNSA. The CDR3 is CASSPTGRVEQFF. CDR3 DNA: TGTGCCAGCAGCCCTACAGGGAGGGTTGAGCAGTTCTTC.

This chain links TRBV7-9 with TRBJ2-1, with 8 bases aligning to TRBD2. V lost 3 bases to trimming and J lost 2 bases; unmatched junction nucleotides: 3. The CDR3 spans 15 residues. Per the germline V gene, CDR1 is SEHNR and CDR2 is FQNEAQ (reference sequence). As DNA, the CDR3 is TGTGCCAGCAGCTTTTCGGGGGGGCCCTACAATGAGCAGTTCTTC. Its translation: CASSFSGGPYNEQFF.

This clonotype was counted only a few times. The chain carries TRBV10-2 and TRBJ2-7, with TRBD2 identical over 7 bases. Per the germline V gene, CDR1 is WSHSY and CDR2 is SAAADI. The CDR3 length is 16 residues. Losses at the gene ends were 3 bases for V and 3 bases for J; bases not matched to a gene: 11. The CDR3 nucleotides are TGCGCCAGCAGTGATCCAACCCGAGCGGGGAGCTACGAGCAGTACTTC. This gives the protein CASSDPTRAGSYEQYF.

This chain joins TRBV9 and TRBJ1-5, with TRBD1 matching over 10 bases. Germline CDR1 is SGDLS and CDR2 is YYNGEE. J gave up 5 bases and V 3 bases, and 8 bases lay outside the gene matches. The CDR3 extends over 16 amino acids. DNA for the CDR3: TGTGCCAGCAGCGCGGGCGGGGGACAGGGGTATCAGCCCCAGCATTTT. Protein: CASSAGGGQGYQPQHF.

The V call is TRBV15, the J call TRBJ2-7; TRBD1 might be the D (6 bases). This CDR3 is 17 amino acids long. Germline V CDR1 and CDR2: LNHNV, YYDKDF (reference sequence). Trimming removed 3 bases at V and 3 bases at J, with 21 bases between. CDR3 DNA: TGTGCCACCAGCAGCCAAGGACAAAGCCGGGACAACTACGAGCAGTACTTC. Residues: CATSSQGQSRDNYEQYF.

The CDR3 region has the DNA TGCAGTGCCGAGGGGAGCAATCAGCCCCAGCATTTT. Translated: CSAEGSNQPQHF. V and J are TRBV20-1 and TRBJ1-5; a possible D gene is TRBD1 (5 bases). The CDR3 totals 12 residues. Trimming cost V 6 bases and J 1 base, with 7 bases left between them. Germline V CDR1 and CDR2: DFQATT, SNEGSKA (reference sequence).